The T cell receptor (beta chain) under discussion was sequenced for a study of T cell repertoires in cytomegalovirus infection. Whole-study context: It can be stated that public TCR beta signatures indicated CMV infection as well as a matching HLA type. Whole-study findings and limits: The study found HLA-C-restricted CMV-specific TCR beta clonotypes dominating the ex vivo response.

V lost 5 bases and J lost 6; bases outside the gene matches: 5. This CDR3 has 14 amino acids. The germline CDR1 and CDR2 sequences are KGHDR and SFDVKD. This clonotype turned up a few times. Its antigen is currently unknown. One entry per CDR3 protein, called by TCRdb with MiXCR from the reads. In the table there are some 180,000 distinct CDR3 sequences, about 15% of which are singletons. This receptor was taken from a human donor in good health (CMV status not recorded). Some clones in this sample may be carry-over from other donors' samples. The gene calls are TRBV24-1 and TRBJ2-2, with 7 bases lining up with TRBD1. Material: CD8+ T cells from PBMCs. This CDR3 reads CATSGQGPSGELFF. The CDR3 bases are TGTGCCACCAGTGGACAGGGCCCATCCGGGGAGCTGTTTTTT.